This record covers a single T cell receptor beta chain. Its antigen is not known. The sample comes from a study of shared clonotypes between healthy human individuals. Study results and caveats: It was observed that roughly 5.5% of naive CD4 clonotypes were shared across a handful of donors. A generally larger estimated richness was seen in naive subsets than in memory subsets.

Some clones are missing from TCRdb's copy, which holds only in-frame ones; the method was immunoSEQ multiplex PCR. The sample carries around 980,000 clones, approximately 78% recorded once. CDR1 is MNHNS and CDR2 is SASEGT in the germline V gene. This CDR3 is 16 amino acids long. Deletions cut 0 bases from V and 2 bases from J, with 13 bases between. Sequencing input: memory CD4+ T cells from PBMCs. The subset denotes: CD45RA-negative fraction. This receptor was obtained from a man younger than 30 in good health. Some clones in this sample may be carry-over from other donors' samples. This chain joins TRBV6-1 and TRBJ1-1, with D possibly being TRBD1 (6 bases). The CDR3 DNA reads as TGTGCCAGCAGTGAAGCAGGGACAAGAAGAAACACTGAAGCTTTCTTT. This sequence encodes CASSEAGTRRNTEAFF.